The TCR beta chain described here comes from a study of T cell changes during pregnancy in multiple sclerosis. CDR1 is SGHRS, CDR2 YFSETQ, per germline. The CDR3 spans 15 residues. V lost 4 bases to trimming and J lost 6 bases; unmatched junction nucleotides: 9. Some clones are missing from TCRdb's copy, which holds only in-frame ones; the method was immunoSEQ multiplex PCR. The sample contains approximately 50,000 clones, approximately 90% of which appear only once. Sequences were derived from CD4+ T cells from peripheral blood mononuclear cells, sampled after pregnancy. The gene calls are TRBV5-1 and TRBJ2-3, with 9 bases fitting TRBD1. The receptor's source is a female donor with multiple sclerosis, enrolled in a pregnancy study. CDR3 sequence (DNA): TGCGCCAGCAGCAGCGGGACAGGGTGGGTGGATACGCAGTATTTT. It is translated as CASSSGTGWVDTQYF.